These T cell receptor beta chains were read from a single sample in a study of blood T cell repertoires in COVID-19. Produced via immunoSEQ multiplex PCR; TCRdb's table is partial and in-frame only. The sample lists a few hundred thousand clones, over 80% seen once, with roughly 5% in the top ten. Sequenced material: peripheral blood. The receptors originated from a human donor in a cohort sampled during active COVID-19. Both conserved end residues are part of each CDR3. D genes are given only for firm matches. Expanded clones get a size class; other rows say once, few or many, or leave the size out.

cdr3_aa | cdr3_nt | d_call | j_call | clone_size | v_call
CASRETGGNSPLHF | TGTGCCAGCAGAGAGACAGGGGGAAATTCACCCCTCCACTTT | TRBD1 | TRBJ1-6 | NA | TRBV6-5
CAISESILDGGEQFF | TGTGCCATCAGTGAGTCAATTCTAGACGGGGGTGAGCAGTTCTTC | NA | TRBJ2-1 | NA | TRBV10-3
CASNGGSLGLAGGYTQYF | TGCGCCAGCAACGGGGGGTCCCTGGGACTAGCGGGAGGTTATACGCAGTATTTT | TRBD2 | TRBJ2-3 | NA | TRBV5-1
CAWSVLWLAGANEQFF | TGTGCCTGGAGTGTACTATGGCTAGCGGGAGCCAATGAGCAGTTCTTC | TRBD2 | TRBJ2-1 | NA | TRBV30
CASSPLKTGQGYNEQFF | TGTGCCAGCTCACCCCTAAAGACGGGACAGGGATACAATGAGCAGTTCTTC | TRBD1 | TRBJ2-1 | NA | TRBV18
CASRIGVGQGGQPQHF | TGTGCCAGTAGGATAGGGGTCGGGCAGGGAGGCCAGCCCCAGCATTTT | NA | TRBJ1-5 | NA | TRBV19
CASSQESAGVSGANVLTF | TGCGCCAGCAGCCAAGAATCGGCAGGGGTCTCTGGGGCCAACGTCCTGACTTTC | NA | TRBJ2-6 | NA | TRBV4-1
CASSPFGLAGVAGELFF | TGTGCCAGCAGCCCCTTCGGACTAGCGGGAGTAGCCGGGGAGCTGTTTTTT | TRBD2 | TRBJ2-2 | NA | TRBV7-3
CASSLVAGGVTDTQYF | TGTGCCAGCAGTTTAGTAGCGGGAGGGGTCACAGATACGCAGTATTTT | TRBD2 | TRBJ2-3 | NA | TRBV27
CASSTADSNQPQHF | TGTGCCAGTAGTACCGCGGATAGCAATCAGCCCCAGCATTTT | NA | TRBJ1-5 | few | TRBV19
CASSLGPERGQPQHF | TGTGCCAGCAGCTTGGGCCCGGAGCGGGGTCAGCCCCAGCATTTT | NA | TRBJ1-5 | NA | TRBV5-4
CSASEGVIHEQYF | TGCAGTGCTAGTGAGGGAGTCATCCACGAGCAGTACTTC | NA | TRBJ2-7 | NA | TRBV20-1
CASSYSRGVDTQYF | TGTGCCAGCAGTTACTCACGGGGAGTGGATACGCAGTATTTT | NA | TRBJ2-3 | NA | TRBV6-5
CASSLGTMTDTQYF | TGTGCCAGCAGCTTGGGGACAATGACAGATACGCAGTATTTT | NA | TRBJ2-3 | NA | TRBV13
CSVTTTSGANVLTF | TGCAGCGTTACCACCACTTCTGGGGCCAACGTCCTGACTTTC | NA | TRBJ2-6 | NA | TRBV29-1
CASSSRGGGYEQYF | TGTGCCAGCAGTTCACGGGGGGGAGGCTACGAGCAGTACTTC | TRBD2 | TRBJ2-7 | NA | TRBV6-2/TRBV6-3
CASSPDRAKLSSNYGYTF | TGTGCCAGCAGTCCCGACAGGGCCAAACTATCATCTAACTATGGCTACACCTTC | TRBD1 | TRBJ1-2 | NA | TRBV27
CASSNMGTGAYEQYF | TGTGCCAGCAGTAATATGGGGACAGGGGCCTACGAGCAGTACTTC | TRBD1 | TRBJ2-7 | NA | TRBV27
CASSYLWTGLHEQYF | TGTGCCAGCAGTTACCTCTGGACAGGGCTCCACGAGCAGTACTTC | TRBD1 | TRBJ2-7 | once | TRBV6-2/TRBV6-3
CSVGTGYTNYGYTF | TGCAGCGTGGGAACAGGATACACTAACTATGGCTACACCTTC | NA | TRBJ1-2 | NA | TRBV29-1
CASSSDGSSYNSPLHF | TGTGCCAGCAGCTCGGACGGGAGCTCCTATAATTCACCCCTCCACTTT | NA | TRBJ1-6 | NA | TRBV7-3
CASSLTPHITDTQYF | TGTGCCAGCAGTTTAACCCCACATATCACAGATACGCAGTATTTT | NA | TRBJ2-3 | NA | TRBV27
CASSRPFITSSYNEQFF | TGTGCCAGCAGTCGACCCTTTATTACCAGCTCCTACAATGAGCAGTTCTTC | NA | TRBJ2-1 | NA | TRBV6-6
CASSSQTAAYEQYF | TGTGCCAGCAGCTCTCAGACAGCTGCCTACGAGCAGTACTTC | NA | TRBJ2-7 | once | TRBV5-6
CAISESGWGYTF | TGTGCCATCAGTGAGTCCGGTTGGGGCTACACCTTC | NA | TRBJ1-2 | NA | TRBV10-3
CASSPRGIGREQYF | TGTGCCAGCAGCCCCCGGGGGATAGGTAGAGAGCAGTACTTC | NA | TRBJ2-7 | NA | TRBV9
CAWSVKENHLYEQYF | TGTGCCTGGAGTGTAAAAGAGAACCACCTTTACGAGCAGTACTTC | NA | TRBJ2-7 | NA | TRBV30
CASSFTRRDNEQFF | TGTGCCAGCAGCTTTACCCGCCGAGACAATGAGCAGTTCTTC | NA | TRBJ2-1 | NA | TRBV7-2
CASSEIDEITYEQYF | TGTGCCAGCAGTGAAATAGATGAGATTACCTACGAGCAGTACTTC | NA | TRBJ2-7 | few | TRBV6-1
CASREGLAGAYNEQFF | TGTGCCAGCAGGGAAGGACTAGCGGGGGCCTACAATGAGCAGTTCTTC | TRBD2 | TRBJ2-1 | NA | TRBV2
CASSLQGLALNEQFF | TGTGCCAGCAGTCTCCAGGGACTAGCGCTTAATGAGCAGTTCTTC | TRBD2 | TRBJ2-1 | NA | TRBV6-2/TRBV6-3
CASSLRLGVYTGELFF | TGTGCCAGTAGTCTCAGACTAGGGGTGTACACCGGGGAGCTGTTTTTT | NA | TRBJ2-2 | once | TRBV19
CASGDMDATNEKLFF | TGTGCCAGCGGGGACATGGACGCAACTAATGAAAAACTGTTTTTT | NA | TRBJ1-4 | NA | TRBV28
CANSYPSSYEQYF | TGTGCCAACAGTTACCCTAGCTCCTACGAGCAGTACTTC | NA | TRBJ2-7 | NA | TRBV6-6
CASSQGRQRGQYF | TGTGCCAGCAGCCAAGGTAGGCAGCGAGGGCAGTACTTC | NA | TRBJ2-7 | NA | TRBV3-1/TRBV3-2